This TCR beta chain was captured by sequencing in a study of T cell responses to AZD1222 COVID-19 vaccine. Study outcomes and limitations: Spike-specific TCR breadth and depth were elevated following two AZD1222 doses. The sample set comprised mostly white British donors with more females, and clonal diversity was possibly underestimated. Spike-spanning, vaccine-associated CD4 TCRs were dominant at 160-218 and 743-854.

On this clone: What it binds is unknown.

TCRdb's table, derived via immunoSEQ multiplex PCR, lists solely in-frame clones and lacks some. The table has about 110,000 clones, around 84% seen once. Trimming shortened V by 6 bases and J by 2 bases, and 13 bases separated the two germline ends. Germline-derived CDR1 and CDR2 are MGHRA and YSYEKL. The CDR3 length is 15 residues. The material sequenced was peripheral blood, taken on day 0 of AZD1222 vaccination. The chain uses TRBV4-1 and TRBJ2-2; D is unclear. This receptor was identified in an adult in good health. CDR3 in DNA: TGCGCCAGCAGGGTGGTACAGCTTAACACCGGGGAGCTGTTTTTT. Translated, it gives CASRVVQLNTGELFF.